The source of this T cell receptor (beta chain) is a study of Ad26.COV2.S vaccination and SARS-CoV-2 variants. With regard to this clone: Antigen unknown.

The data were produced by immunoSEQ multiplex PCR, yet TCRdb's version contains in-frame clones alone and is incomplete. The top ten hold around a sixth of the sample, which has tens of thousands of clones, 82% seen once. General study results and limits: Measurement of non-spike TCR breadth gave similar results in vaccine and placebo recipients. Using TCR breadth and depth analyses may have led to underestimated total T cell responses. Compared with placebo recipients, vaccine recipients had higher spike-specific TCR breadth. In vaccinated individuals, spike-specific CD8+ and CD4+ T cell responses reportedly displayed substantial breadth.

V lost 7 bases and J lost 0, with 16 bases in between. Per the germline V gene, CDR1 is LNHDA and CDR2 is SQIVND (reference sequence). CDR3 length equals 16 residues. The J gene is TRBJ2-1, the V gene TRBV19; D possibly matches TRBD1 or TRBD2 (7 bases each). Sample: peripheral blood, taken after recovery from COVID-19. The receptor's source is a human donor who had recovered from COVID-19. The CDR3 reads CASKGASGDSYNEQFF. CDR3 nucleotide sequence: TGTGCCAGTAAGGGGGCGAGCGGGGACTCCTACAATGAGCAGTTCTTC. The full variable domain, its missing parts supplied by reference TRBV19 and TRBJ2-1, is DGGITQSPKYLFRKEGQNVTLSCEQNLNHDAMYWYRQDPGQGLRLIYYSQIVNDFQKGDIAEGYSVSREKKESFPLTVTSAQKNPTAFYLCASKGASGDSYNEQFFGPGTRLTVL.